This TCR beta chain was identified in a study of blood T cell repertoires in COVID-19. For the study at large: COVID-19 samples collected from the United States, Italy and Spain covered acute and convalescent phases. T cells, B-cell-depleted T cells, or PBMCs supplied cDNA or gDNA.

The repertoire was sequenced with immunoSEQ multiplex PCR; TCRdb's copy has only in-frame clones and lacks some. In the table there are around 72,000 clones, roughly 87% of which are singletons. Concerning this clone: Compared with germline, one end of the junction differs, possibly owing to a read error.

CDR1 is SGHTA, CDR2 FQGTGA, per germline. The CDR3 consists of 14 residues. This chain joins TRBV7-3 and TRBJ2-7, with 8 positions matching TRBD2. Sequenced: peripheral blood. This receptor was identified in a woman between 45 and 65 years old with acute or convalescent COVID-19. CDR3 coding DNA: TGTGCCAGCAGTTTAACCGGGACTAGGGGCGAGCAGTACTTC. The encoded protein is CASSLTGTRGEQYF.